What follows are 10 T cell receptor beta chains derived from one specimen sequenced in a study of cytomegalovirus exposure and HLA in healthy donors (dated by TCRdb to between 2016 and 2019). Library creation used the immunoSEQ multiplex PCR assay. Sourced from immuneACCESS, this table was stored by TCRdb with only in-frame sequences that have V and J called. A share of the clones is absent; for the studies checked, an unresolved V gene accounts for under half, and the remainder has no known explanation. The sample profile shows 90,000 to 150,000 clones; approximately 81% of them were found once. 2% to 2.5% of the sample belongs to the ten largest clones. Material for sequencing was PBMCs. The source is a young woman in good health and CMV-seronegative.

The chain employs TRBV7-9 and TRBJ2-7; maybe TRBD1 (7 bases). Trimming left V 4 bases short and J 4 bases short, with 14 bases between. There are 14 residues in the CDR3. CDR1 is SEHNR, CDR2 FQNEAQ, per germline (reference sequence). CDR3 bases: TGTGCCAGCAGCTCCGCGGGACAGATTTACGAGCAGTACTTC. Its translation is CASSSAGQIYEQYF.

V usage is TRBV14 and J usage is TRBJ1-2; a possible D gene is TRBD1 (6 bases). This CDR3 is built from 14 residues. Trimming shortened V by 4 bases and J by 4 bases, and 13 bases separated the two germline ends. CDR1 and CDR2 from the germline V gene are SGHDN and FVKESK. CDR3 loop: CASSPEQGSYGYTF. In DNA, the CDR3 is TGTGCCAGCAGCCCAGAACAGGGCAGCTATGGCTACACCTTC.

The chain carries TRBV7-9 and TRBJ2-7, with D hard to call. The CDR3 contains 12 residues. Trimming shortened V by 3 bases and J by 6 bases, and 9 bases separated the two germline ends. The germline CDR1 and CDR2 sequences are SEHNR and FQNEAQ (reference sequence). CDR3 bases: TGTGCCAGCAGCTTTAATAACGGCGAGCAGTACTTC. This encodes CASSFNNGEQYF.

CDR3 residues: CASRRLARTGELFF. The CDR3 coding sequence is TGTGCCAGCAGGCGGCTCGCGAGGACCGGGGAGCTGTTTTTT. The chain links TRBV9 to TRBJ2-2; D gene uncertain. CDR3 size: 14 residues. Germline values: CDR1 SGDLS, CDR2 YYNGEE. The V gene lost 5 bases and the J gene lost 5 bases, with 13 bases spanning the gap. Full variable domain (rest looked up from reference TRBV9 and TRBJ2-2): DSGVTQTPKHLITATGQRVTLRCSPRSGDLSVYWYQQSLDQGLQFLIQYYNGEERAKGNILERFSAQQFPDLHSELNLSSLELGDSALYFCASRRLARTGELFFGEGSRLTVL.

The chain employs TRBV7-2 and TRBJ2-2, with TRBD1 identical over 8 bases. The J segment lost 7 bases and the V segment lost 4 bases, leaving 5 bases of the junction unmatched. This CDR3 has 14 residues. From germline, CDR1 is SGHTA and CDR2 FQGNSA. CDR3 loop: CASSSTGAGGELFF. The CDR3 DNA reads TGTGCCAGCAGCTCGACAGGGGCGGGCGGGGAGCTGTTTTTT.

This clone came up a few times. V is TRBV12-5 and J is TRBJ2-1; D unresolved. CDR1 and CDR2 (germline): LGHNT, FRNRAP. The germline V and J ends were trimmed by 2 bases and 4 bases, with 3 bases remaining between them. This CDR3 spans 12 amino acids. In DNA, the CDR3 is TGTGCTAGTGGTTTGCGGTACAATGAGCAGTTCTTC. Protein product: CASGLRYNEQFF.

The rearrangement links TRBV7-2 to TRBJ2-3; TRBD1 might be the D (5 bases). The CDR3 contains 15 residues. CDR1 SGHTA and CDR2 FQGNSA come from the germline V gene. V was shortened by 8 bases and J by 0 bases, with 15 bases between the two germline ends. CDR3 in DNA: TGTGCCAGCTATAACAGGAAAACTAGCACAGATACGCAGTATTTT. Translation: CASYNRKTSTDTQYF.

In DNA form, the CDR3 reads TGTGCCTGGAGCACTGGGACAGGGAACTATGGCTACACCTTC. Amino acid sequence: CAWSTGTGNYGYTF. This rearrangement joins TRBV30 to TRBJ1-2; 9 nucleotides align to TRBD1. CDR3 size: 14 residues. In germline, CDR1 is GTSNPN, CDR2 SVGIG (reference sequence). V was pared by 3 bases and J by 2 bases, with 4 bases of the junction left unmatched. The whole variable domain, filled in from reference TRBV30 and TRBJ1-2, reads SQTIHQWPATLVQPVGSPLSLECTVEGTSNPNLYWYRQAAGRGLQLLFYSVGIGQISSEVPQNLSASRPQDRQFILSSKKLLLSDSGFYLCAWSTGTGNYGYTFGSGTRLTVV.

CDR3 sequence (DNA): TGTGCCAGCAGCTTAGGCAGGCCTCTCTACGAGCAGTACTTC. It is translated as CASSLGRPLYEQYF. The rearrangement joins TRBV11-2 to TRBJ2-7; D is ambiguous. Germline CDR1 reads SGHAT; CDR2 reads FQNNGV. V was pared by 1 base and J by 3 bases, with 10 bases between. The CDR3 runs to 14 residues.

This clone was seen a few times. The chain links TRBV7-2 to TRBJ2-6; D is undetermined. The germline V gene has CDR1 SGHTA and CDR2 FQGNSA. The V and J ends lost 5 bases and 4 bases respectively, with 3 bases between them. The CDR3 is made up of 12 amino acids. CDR3 in amino acids: CASSEGANVLTF. CDR3 nucleotides: TGTGCCAGCAGCGAGGGGGCCAACGTCCTGACTTTC.